The clone carrying this TCR beta chain was counted at least ten times. Its specificity is unknown. RNA served as the template for amplifying TCR beta CDR3 regions. HTBI primers served in a first-round RT-PCR, which a second-round multiplex PCR followed. TCRdb independently ran MiXCR on the multiplex PCR reads; one entry per CDR3 protein. The sample includes approximately 330,000 distinct CDR3 sequences, roughly a sixth of them seen just once. Excluded were patients with other autoimmune diseases, uncontrolled infections, pregnancy or lactation. Out of around 10 ml of fresh peripheral blood, PBMCs were obtained. These data come from a study of Graves' ophthalmopathy and Graves' hyperthyroidism. Study results and caveats: A 13-signature model separated ophthalmopathy from stable hyperthyroidism, 85% to 90% sensitivity, 80% to 83% specificity. The model predicted ophthalmopathy progression with around 70% sensitivity and approximately 72% specificity.

The CDR3 totals 14 residues. Germline V gene sequence: CDR1 MNHEY, CDR2 SMNVEV (reference sequence). V lost 3 bases to trimming and J lost 6 bases; unmatched junction nucleotides: 8. The source is an adult man with Graves' ophthalmopathy. J is TRBJ2-7 and V is TRBV27; 7 bases align to TRBD1. Sequencing was performed on peripheral blood. CDR3 DNA sequence: TGTGCCAGCAGTTTTCGGGACAGTGCGCGCGAGCAGTACTTC. This encodes CASSFRDSAREQYF.